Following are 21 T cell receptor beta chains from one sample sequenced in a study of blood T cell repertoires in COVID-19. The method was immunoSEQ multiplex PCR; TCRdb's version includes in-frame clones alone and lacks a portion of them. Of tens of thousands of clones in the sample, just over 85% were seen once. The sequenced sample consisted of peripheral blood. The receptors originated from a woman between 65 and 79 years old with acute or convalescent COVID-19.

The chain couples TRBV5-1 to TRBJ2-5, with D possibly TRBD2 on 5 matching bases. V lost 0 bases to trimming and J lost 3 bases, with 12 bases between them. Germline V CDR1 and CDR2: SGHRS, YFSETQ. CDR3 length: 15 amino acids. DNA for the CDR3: TGCGCCAGCAGCTTGGCCCCTAGCAGCGAAGAGACCCAGTACTTC. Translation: CASSLAPSSEETQYF.

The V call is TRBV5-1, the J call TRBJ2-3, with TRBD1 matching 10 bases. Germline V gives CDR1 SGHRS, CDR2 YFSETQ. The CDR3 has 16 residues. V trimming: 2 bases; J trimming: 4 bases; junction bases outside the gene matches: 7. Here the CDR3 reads CASSLLTGGGSDTQYF. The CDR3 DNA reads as TGCGCCAGCAGCTTATTGACAGGGGGCGGATCAGATACGCAGTATTTT.

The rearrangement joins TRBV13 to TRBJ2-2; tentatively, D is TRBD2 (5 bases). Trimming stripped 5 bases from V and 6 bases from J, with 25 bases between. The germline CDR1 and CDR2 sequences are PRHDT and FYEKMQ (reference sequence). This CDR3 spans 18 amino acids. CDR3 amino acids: CASSPLLAGGFSSGELFF. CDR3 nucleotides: TGTGCCAGCAGCCCCCTACTTGCCGGCGGGTTTTCATCCGGGGAGCTGTTTTTT.

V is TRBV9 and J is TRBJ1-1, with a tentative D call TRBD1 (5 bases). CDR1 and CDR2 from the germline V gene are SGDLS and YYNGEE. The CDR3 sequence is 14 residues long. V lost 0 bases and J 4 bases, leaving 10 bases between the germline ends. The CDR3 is CASSVDGAVTEAFF. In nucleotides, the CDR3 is TGTGCCAGCAGCGTAGATGGGGCGGTCACTGAAGCTTTCTTT.

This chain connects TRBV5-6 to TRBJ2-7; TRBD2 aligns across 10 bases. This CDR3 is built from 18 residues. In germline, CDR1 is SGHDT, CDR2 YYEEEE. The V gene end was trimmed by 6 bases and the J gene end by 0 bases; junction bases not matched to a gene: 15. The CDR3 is CASTPSRTSGASSYEQYF. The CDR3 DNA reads TGTGCCAGCACCCCCTCCCGGACTAGCGGTGCTAGCTCCTACGAGCAGTACTTC.

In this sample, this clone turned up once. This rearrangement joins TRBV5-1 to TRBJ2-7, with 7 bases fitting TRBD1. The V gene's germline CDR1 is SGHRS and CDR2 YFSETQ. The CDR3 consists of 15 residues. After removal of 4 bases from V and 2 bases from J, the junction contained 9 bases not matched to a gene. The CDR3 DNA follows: TGCGCCAGCAGCGGCAATACAGGGGCCCCCTACGAGCAGTACTTC. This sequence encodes CASSGNTGAPYEQYF. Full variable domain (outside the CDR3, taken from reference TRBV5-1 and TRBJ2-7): KAGVTQTPRYLIKTRGQQVTLSCSPISGHRSVSWYQQTPGQGLQFLFEYFSETQRNKGNFPGRFSGRQFSNSRSEMNVSTLELGDSALYLCASSGNTGAPYEQYFGPGTRLTVT.

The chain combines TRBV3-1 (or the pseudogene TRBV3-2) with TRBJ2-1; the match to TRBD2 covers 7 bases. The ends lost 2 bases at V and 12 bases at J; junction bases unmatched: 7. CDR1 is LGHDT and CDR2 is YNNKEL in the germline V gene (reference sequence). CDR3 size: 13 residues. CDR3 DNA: TGTGCCAGCAGCCAATCGGTGGGGGGGGTGCAGTTCTTC. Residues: CASSQSVGGVQFF.

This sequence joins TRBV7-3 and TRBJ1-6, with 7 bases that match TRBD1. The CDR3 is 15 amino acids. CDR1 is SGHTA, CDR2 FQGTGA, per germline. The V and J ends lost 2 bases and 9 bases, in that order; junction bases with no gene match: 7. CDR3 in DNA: TGTGCCAGCAGCTTATCAGGGGGGCGCGGTTCACCCCTCCACTTT. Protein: CASSLSGGRGSPLHF.

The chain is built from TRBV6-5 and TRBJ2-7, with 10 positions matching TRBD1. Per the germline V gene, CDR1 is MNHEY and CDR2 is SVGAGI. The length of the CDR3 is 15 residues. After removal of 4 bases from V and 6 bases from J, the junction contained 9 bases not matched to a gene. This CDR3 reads CASSSGTGVIREQYF. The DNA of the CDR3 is TGTGCCAGCAGTTCCGGGACAGGGGTGATTCGCGAGCAGTACTTC.

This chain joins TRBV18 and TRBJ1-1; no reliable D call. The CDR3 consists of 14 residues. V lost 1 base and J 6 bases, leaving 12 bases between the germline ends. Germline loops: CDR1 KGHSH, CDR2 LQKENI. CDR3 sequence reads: CASSPLGVNSEAFF. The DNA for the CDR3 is TGTGCCAGCTCACCACTCGGGGTAAATTCTGAAGCTTTCTTT.

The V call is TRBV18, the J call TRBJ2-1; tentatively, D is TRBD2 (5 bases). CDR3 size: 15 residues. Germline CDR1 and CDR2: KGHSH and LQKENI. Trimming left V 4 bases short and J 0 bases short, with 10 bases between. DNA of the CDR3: TGTGCCAGCTCACGAGGACTCTACTCCTACAATGAGCAGTTCTTC. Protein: CASSRGLYSYNEQFF.

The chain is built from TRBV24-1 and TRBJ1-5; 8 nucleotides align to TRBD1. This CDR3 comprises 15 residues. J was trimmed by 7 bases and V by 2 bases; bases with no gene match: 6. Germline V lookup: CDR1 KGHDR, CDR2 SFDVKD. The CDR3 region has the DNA TGTGCCACCAGTGATTCACGACAGGGGTGGCAGCCCCAGCATTTT. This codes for CATSDSRQGWQPQHF.

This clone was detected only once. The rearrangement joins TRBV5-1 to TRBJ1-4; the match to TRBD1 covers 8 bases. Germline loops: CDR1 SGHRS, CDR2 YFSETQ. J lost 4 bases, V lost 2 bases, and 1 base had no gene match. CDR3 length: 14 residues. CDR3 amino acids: CASSFTGGNEKLFF. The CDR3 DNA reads TGCGCCAGCAGCTTCACAGGGGGTAATGAAAAACTGTTTTTT.

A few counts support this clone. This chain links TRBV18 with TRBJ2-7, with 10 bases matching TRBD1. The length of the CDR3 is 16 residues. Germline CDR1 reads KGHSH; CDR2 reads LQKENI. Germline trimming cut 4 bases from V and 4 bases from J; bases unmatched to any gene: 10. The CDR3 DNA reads TGTGCCAGCTCACGGGGACAGGGGAGTATTGGGTACGAGCAGTACTTC. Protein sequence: CASSRGQGSIGYEQYF.

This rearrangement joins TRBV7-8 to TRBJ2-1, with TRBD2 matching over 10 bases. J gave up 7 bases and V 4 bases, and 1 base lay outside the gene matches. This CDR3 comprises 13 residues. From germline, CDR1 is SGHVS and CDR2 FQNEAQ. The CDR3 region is CASSSGLANEQFF. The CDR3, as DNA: TGTGCCAGCAGCTCGGGACTAGCGAATGAGCAGTTCTTC.

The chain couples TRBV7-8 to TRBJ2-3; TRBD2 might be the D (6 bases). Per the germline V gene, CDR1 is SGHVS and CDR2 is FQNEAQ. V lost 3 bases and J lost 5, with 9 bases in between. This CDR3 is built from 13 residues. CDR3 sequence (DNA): TGTGCCAGCAGCTTGGGAGCGGGAGATACGCAGTATTTT. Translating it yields CASSLGAGDTQYF.

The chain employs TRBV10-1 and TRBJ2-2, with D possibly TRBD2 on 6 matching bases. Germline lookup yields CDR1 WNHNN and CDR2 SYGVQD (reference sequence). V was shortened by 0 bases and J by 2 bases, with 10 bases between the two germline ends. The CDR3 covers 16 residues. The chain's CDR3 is CASSESRRGNTGELFF. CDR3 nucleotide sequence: TGCGCCAGCAGTGAGTCGAGGAGGGGAAACACCGGGGAGCTGTTTTTT.

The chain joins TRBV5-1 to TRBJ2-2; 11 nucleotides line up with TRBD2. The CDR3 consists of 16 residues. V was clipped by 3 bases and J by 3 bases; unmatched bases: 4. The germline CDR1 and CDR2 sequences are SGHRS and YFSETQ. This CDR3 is CASSYGTSGYTGELFF. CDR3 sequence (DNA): TGCGCCAGCAGCTACGGGACTAGCGGTTACACCGGGGAGCTGTTTTTT.

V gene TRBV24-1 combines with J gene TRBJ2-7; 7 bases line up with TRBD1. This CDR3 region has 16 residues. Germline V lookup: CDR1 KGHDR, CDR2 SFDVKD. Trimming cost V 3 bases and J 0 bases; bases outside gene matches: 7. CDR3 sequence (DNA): TGTGCCACCAGTGATGGCCCCGGGACAGCCTCCTACGAGCAGTACTTC. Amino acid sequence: CATSDGPGTASYEQYF.

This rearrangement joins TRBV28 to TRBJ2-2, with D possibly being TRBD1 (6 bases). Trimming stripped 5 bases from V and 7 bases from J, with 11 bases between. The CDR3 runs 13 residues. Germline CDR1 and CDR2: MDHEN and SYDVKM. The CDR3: CASSVQGYGELFF. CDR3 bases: TGTGCCAGCAGTGTACAGGGTTACGGGGAGCTGTTTTTT.

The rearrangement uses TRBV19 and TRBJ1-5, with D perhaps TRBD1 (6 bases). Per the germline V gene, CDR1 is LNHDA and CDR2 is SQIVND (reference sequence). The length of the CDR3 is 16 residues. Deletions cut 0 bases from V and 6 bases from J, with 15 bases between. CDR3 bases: TGTGCCAGTAGTATAGATCGAACCGGACAGCGTCAGCCCCAGCATTTT. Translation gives CASSIDRTGQRQPQHF.